This T cell receptor (beta chain) was sequenced during a study of blood T cells in healthy people across ages. Study results and limitations: Naive and antigen-experienced cells were not separated, limiting conclusive comparison.

Using a J-beta primer mix together with a sample-barcoded 5' primer, a second PCR was run for about 6 to 11 cycles. TCRdb itself ran the 5' RACE reads through MiXCR, one entry per CDR3 protein. The data contain 700,000 to 800,000 distinct CDR3 sequences, more than 40% of them singletons. Trimming removed 1 base from V and 7 bases from J, with 20 bases in between. CDR3 size: 17 residues. Germline CDR1 reads SGHTA; CDR2 reads FQGNSA. This clonotype was detected only a few times. The antigen remains undetermined. All donors came from Russia, were Caucasian and healthy, and spanned ages about 6 to 100. The receptor comes from a woman aged 60-75 years in good health. The sample comprised blood. The chain has TRBV7-2 and TRBJ2-1, with D possibly called TRBD1 or TRBD2 (5 bases each). This CDR3 is CASSLGVGPQGYNEQFF. In nucleotides, the CDR3 is TGTGCCAGCAGCTTAGGTGTGGGACCACAAGGATATAATGAGCAGTTCTTC.